This is a list of T cell receptor beta chains from one sample in a study of CD8+CD57+ T cells in acquired aplastic anemia. TCRdb ran MiXCR on the reads and lists one entry per CDR3 protein. The table shows about 62,000 distinct CDR3 sequences, with over 45% occurring only once. The sample taken for sequencing was sorted CD4+, CD8+, or CD8+CD57+ T cells (not recorded which) from PBMCs. These receptors originate from a human donor in good health, serving as a control. The CDR3 runs from the conserved cysteine through the conserved F or W. A D gene is named only where the DNA matches it firmly. Clone size is not always given. Where it is, it says once, few, many or a class for expanded clones.

j_call,clone_size,d_call,v_call,cdr3_aa,cdr3_nt
TRBJ1-1,NA,NA,TRBV19,CASSPGRRNTEAFF,TGTGCCAGTAGCCCAGGTAGAAGGAACACTGAAGCTTTCTTT
TRBJ1-6,NA,TRBD1,TRBV5-1,CASSPWRDRGSPPHF,TGCGCCAGCAGCCCGTGGCGGGACAGAGGCTCACCCCCCCACTTT
TRBJ2-7,NA,TRBD1,TRBV11-2,CASSLELTGCYEQYF,TGTGCCAGCAGCTTAGAGTTGACAGGGTGCTACGAGCAGTACTTC
TRBJ2-3,many,NA,TRBV5-1,CASSLLPSSTDTQYF,TGCGCCAGCAGCTTACTTCCTAGCTCCACAGATACGCAGTATTTT
TRBJ2-7,NA,NA,TRBV24-1,CATSEFVTDEQYF,TGTGCCACCAGTGAATTTGTGACAGACGAGCAGTACTTC
TRBJ1-2,NA,TRBD1,TRBV2,CASSGQGTYGYTF,TGTGCCAGCAGTGGACAGGGGACTTATGGCTACACCTTC
TRBJ1-1,many,NA,TRBV28,CASSPYRNTEAFF,TGTGCCAGCAGTCCGTACAGGAACACTGAAGCTTTCTTT
TRBJ1-5,NA,NA,TRBV25-1,CASSDGGGAGQPQHF,TGTGCCAGCAGTGACGGTGGGGGGGCAGGTCAGCCCCAGCATTTT
TRBJ2-3,many,NA,TRBV11-3,CASSLDYLGIRTSTDTQYF,TGTGCCAGCAGCTTAGACTATTTAGGGATACGCACTAGCACAGATACGCAGTATTTT
TRBJ1-6,medium-sized,NA,TRBV20-1,CSATQTRDMLMF,TGCAGTGCTACCCAGACCCGGGACATGCTAATGTTT
TRBJ2-3,NA,TRBD2,TRBV10-3,CAISERPGTSGPDTQYF,TGTGCCATCAGTGAACGGCCAGGGACTAGCGGGCCAGATACGCAGTATTTT
TRBJ1-2,NA,TRBD1,TRBV2,CASTRGDGYTF,TGTGCCAGCACCAGGGGGGATGGCTACACCTTC
TRBJ2-5,NA,NA,TRBV7-3,CASSLTRGGGQGETQYF,TGTGCCAGCAGCTTAACGCGGGGGGGGGGACAGGGAGAGACCCAGTACTTC
TRBJ1-2,many,NA,TRBV14,CASSSLAGNYGYTF,TGTGCCAGCAGTTCATTAGCAGGGAACTATGGCTACACCTTC
TRBJ1-2,many,TRBD1,TRBV30,CAWIPDRANYGYTF,TGTGCCTGGATCCCGGACAGGGCCAACTATGGCTACACCTTC
TRBJ1-4,once,NA,TRBV15,CATSKGAEKLFF,TGTGCCACCAGCAAAGGAGCGGAAAAACTGTTTTTT
TRBJ2-2,NA,NA,TRBV19,CASSNSRELSF,TGTGCCAGTAGTAATTCCAGGGAGCTGTCTTTT
TRBJ2-5,NA,NA,TRBV5-1,CASSPTGPGAQYF,TGCGCCAGCAGCCCTACAGGGCCCGGGGCCCAGTACTTC
TRBJ2-1,many,TRBD2,TRBV11-2,CASSFRLAGVGEQFF,TGTGCCAGCAGCTTTCGACTAGCGGGGGTAGGGGAGCAGTTCTTC
TRBJ2-5,NA,TRBD1,TRBV9,CASSVGTGDQETQYF,TGTGCCAGCAGCGTAGGGACAGGTGACCAAGAGACCCAGTACTTC
TRBJ1-6,NA,NA,TRBV2,CASRGPAENSPLHF,TGTGCCAGCAGAGGACCCGCCGAGAATTCACCCCTCCACTTT
TRBJ2-5,many,NA,TRBV3-1,CASSRRTAGPRETQYF,TGTGCCAGCAGCCGAAGGACGGCGGGACCCAGAGAGACCCAGTACTTC
TRBJ1-6,NA,TRBD1,TRBV20-1,CSAWGQVKSNSPLHF,TGCAGTGCTTGGGGACAGGTGAAGTCTAATTCACCCCTCCACTTT
TRBJ1-1,NA,TRBD1,TRBV9,CASSGEGGQGNTEAFF,TGTGCCAGCAGCGGCGAGGGAGGACAGGGTAACACTGAAGCTTTCTTT
TRBJ1-1,NA,NA,TRBV19,CVSAGEAFF,TGTGTCAGTGCCGGTGAAGCTTTCTTT
TRBJ2-1,NA,TRBD2,TRBV10-3,CAISALAGRDNEQFF,TGTGCCATCAGTGCACTAGCGGGGCGGGACAATGAGCAGTTCTTC
TRBJ2-1,NA,TRBD2,TRBV2,CASSEALAGGHNVEQFF,TGTGCCAGCAGTGAAGCTCTAGCGGGAGGGCACAATGTAGAGCAGTTCTTC
TRBJ1-1,NA,NA,TRBV10-3,CAITTDRLNTEAFF,TGTGCCATCACTACAGACAGACTGAACACTGAAGCTTTCTTT
TRBJ1-1,NA,NA,TRBV11-3,CASSDGSNTEAFF,TGTGCCAGCAGCGACGGATCGAACACTGAAGCTTTCTTT
TRBJ2-7,once,NA,TRBV7-2,CASSLNPLEQYF,TGTGCCAGCAGCTTAAACCCGTTGGAGCAGTACTTC
TRBJ1-2,NA,NA,TRBV2,CASQKDYGYTF,TGTGCCAGTCAAAAGGACTATGGCTACACCTTC
TRBJ2-7,medium-sized,NA,TRBV7-8,CASSLEIGYEQYF,TGTGCCAGCAGCTTAGAGATCGGCTACGAGCAGTACTTC
TRBJ1-6,NA,TRBD1,TRBV5-5,CASSLAGTGYSPLHF,TGTGCCAGCAGCCTTGCCGGGACAGGGTATTCCCCCCTCCACTTT
TRBJ2-1,NA,TRBD2,TRBV2,CASTLAGGYNEQFF,TGTGCCAGCACCCTAGCGGGAGGGTACAATGAGCAGTTCTTC
TRBJ2-6,NA,NA,TRBV2,CASSGANVLTF,TGTGCCAGCAGTGGGGCCAACGTCCTGACTTTC
TRBJ2-2,NA,NA,TRBV18,CASSPRSANKPGELFF,TGTGCCAGCTCACCACGGTCAGCCAATAAGCCCGGGGAGCTGTTTTTT